The clone carrying this TCR beta chain has more than one count but fewer than ten. Its antigen is unknown. The TCRbeta library incorporated unique molecular identifiers. TCRdb ran MiXCR on the PCR reads and lists one entry per CDR3 protein. The table has some 200,000 distinct CDR3 sequences, 7% to 9% seen once. V shed 0 bases, J shed 1 base, and the junction held 5 bases outside the gene matches. CDR1 and CDR2 from the germline V gene are SGHRS and YFSETQ. CDR3 length: 16 residues. This sample was taken from a study of T-cell reconstitution after alpha-beta-depleted transplantation in children. Study-level findings and limits: Surviving recipient T cells and thymic progenitors produced the high day-60 TCRbeta diversity seen in some patients. The study reportedly traced alpha-beta T cells about two months after transplant to several hundred expanded graft clones. The authors attributed T-cell counts and diversity one year after transplant mostly to newly produced T cells.

Sequencing was performed on PBMCs, mostly from graft donor cells, taken 360 days after TCRalphabeta/CD19-depleted stem cell transplant. V gene TRBV5-1 combines with J gene TRBJ2-5; 8 positions agree with TRBD2. The source of this sequence is a male patient aged 2 to 10 who had a stem cell transplant for acute myeloid leukemia, so the T cells may come from the graft donor. The CDR3 spells CASSLVLAGVQETQYF. In DNA, the CDR3 is TGCGCCAGCAGCTTGGTCCTAGCGGGTGTCCAAGAGACCCAGTACTTC.